Presented here are 7 T cell receptor beta chains from one specimen sequenced in a study of vaccination and CD4 T cells after COVID-19. TCRdb ran MiXCR on the PCR reads and lists one entry per CDR3 protein. Of approximately 30,000 distinct CDR3 sequences in the sample, 50% to 65% are singletons; the top ten hold around 6%. Indicated time point: late sampling 161 to 241 days after vaccination in a few convalescent patients. Sequenced material: CD4+ T cells from blood, taken about 7 months after SARS-CoV-2 vaccination. The receptors were gathered from a human donor who had recovered from COVID-19.

The chain has TRBV27 and TRBJ2-1; no clear D. The length of the CDR3 is 15 residues. Germline V gene lookup returns CDR1 MNHEY and CDR2 SMNVEV (reference sequence). Trimming removed 0 bases at V and 4 bases at J, with 10 bases between. CDR3 loop: CASSLSIVYYNEQFF. The CDR3 bases are TGTGCCAGCAGTTTATCAATAGTCTATTACAATGAGCAGTTCTTC.

This clonotype has a handful of counts. This sequence joins TRBV5-4 and TRBJ2-3, with D unresolved. The ends were cut back, 4 bases at V and 4 bases at J, with 7 bases in the middle. This CDR3 contains 12 residues. Looked up from germline, CDR1 is SGHNT and CDR2 is YYREEE (reference sequence). The CDR3 sequence: CASSPGSDTQYF. The CDR3 bases are TGTGCCAGCAGCCCCGGATCAGATACGCAGTATTTT.

The sample holds a few counts of this clonotype. V usage is TRBV6-1 and J usage is TRBJ1-1, with D hard to call. The V and J ends lost 5 bases and 4 bases respectively, with 11 bases between them. This CDR3 region has 13 residues. Germline V gene sequence: CDR1 MNHNS, CDR2 SASEGT. CDR3 DNA: TGTGCCAGCAGTAACCCTGCATCCACTGAAGCTTTCTTT. Protein: CASSNPASTEAFF.

CDR3 loop: CASGRTSSYNSPLHF. CDR3 DNA sequence: TGTGCCAGCGGGAGGACTAGCTCCTATAATTCACCCCTCCACTTT. This chain joins TRBV6-1 and TRBJ1-6, with D uncertain. The V and J ends lost 8 bases and 0 bases respectively, with 11 bases between them. CDR3 size: 15 residues. CDR1 MNHNS and CDR2 SASEGT come from the germline V gene.

The chain uses TRBV2 and TRBJ1-2, with D uncertain. CDR3 length: 11 amino acids. Germline loops: CDR1 SNHLY, CDR2 FYNNEI. V lost 0 bases and J 8 bases, leaving 4 bases between the germline ends. The CDR3 here is CASSEAGGYTF. CDR3 bases: TGTGCCAGCAGTGAAGCAGGAGGCTACACCTTC.

In DNA form, the CDR3 reads TGCAGTGCTAGAGACGGGGACACCGGGGAGCTGTTTTTT. It translates to CSARDGDTGELFF. The chain combines TRBV20-1 with TRBJ2-2, with D maybe TRBD2 (5 bases). The CDR3 runs to 13 residues. Trimming removed 0 bases at V and 3 bases at J, with 5 bases between. Germline CDR1 reads DFQATT; CDR2 reads SNEGSKA (reference sequence).

CDR3 residues: CASSPLAYNEQFF. The CDR3, as DNA: TGTGCCAGCTCACCACTGGCGTACAATGAGCAGTTCTTC. The rearrangement uses TRBV18 and TRBJ2-1, with D unresolved. Per germline, CDR1 KGHSH and CDR2 LQKENI. The CDR3 extends over 13 amino acids. Trimming shortened V by 1 base and J by 4 bases, and 5 bases separated the two germline ends.